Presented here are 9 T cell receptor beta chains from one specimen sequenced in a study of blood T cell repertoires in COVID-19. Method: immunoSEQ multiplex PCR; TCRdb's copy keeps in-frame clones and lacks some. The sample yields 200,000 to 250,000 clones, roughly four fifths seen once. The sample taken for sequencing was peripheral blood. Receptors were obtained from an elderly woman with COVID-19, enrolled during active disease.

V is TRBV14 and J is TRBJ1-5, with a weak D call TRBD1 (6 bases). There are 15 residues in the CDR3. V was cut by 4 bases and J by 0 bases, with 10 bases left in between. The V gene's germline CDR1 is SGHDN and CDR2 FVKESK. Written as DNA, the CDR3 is TGTGCCAGCAGCCCAGGACAGCCTAGCAATCAGCCCCAGCATTTT. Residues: CASSPGQPSNQPQHF.

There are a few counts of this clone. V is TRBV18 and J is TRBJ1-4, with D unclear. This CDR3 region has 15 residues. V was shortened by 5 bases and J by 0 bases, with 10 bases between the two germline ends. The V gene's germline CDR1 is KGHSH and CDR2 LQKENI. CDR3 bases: TGTGCCAGCTCAACCTACAGTGCAACTAATGAAAAACTGTTTTTT. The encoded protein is CASSTYSATNEKLFF.

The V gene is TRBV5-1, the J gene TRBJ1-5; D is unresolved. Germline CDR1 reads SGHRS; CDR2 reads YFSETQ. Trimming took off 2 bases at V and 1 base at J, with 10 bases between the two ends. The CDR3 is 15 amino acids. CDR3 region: CASSLDNASNQPQHF. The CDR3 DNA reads TGCGCCAGCAGCTTAGACAATGCCAGCAATCAGCCCCAGCATTTT.

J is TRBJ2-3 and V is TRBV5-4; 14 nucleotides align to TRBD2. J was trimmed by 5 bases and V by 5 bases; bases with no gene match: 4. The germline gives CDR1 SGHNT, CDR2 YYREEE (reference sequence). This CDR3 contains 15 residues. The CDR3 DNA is TGTGCCAGCAGATCCGGGACTAGCGGGGGAGATACGCAGTATTTT. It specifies CASRSGTSGGDTQYF.

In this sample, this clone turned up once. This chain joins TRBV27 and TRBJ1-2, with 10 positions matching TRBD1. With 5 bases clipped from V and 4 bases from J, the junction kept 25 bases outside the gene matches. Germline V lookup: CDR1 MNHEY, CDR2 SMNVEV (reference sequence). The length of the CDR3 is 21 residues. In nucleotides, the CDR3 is TGTGCCAGCAGTATGCGGGACAGGGGAGCGGTTCGGGGTGTGGATTCCTATGGCTACACCTTC. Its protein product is CASSMRDRGAVRGVDSYGYTF.

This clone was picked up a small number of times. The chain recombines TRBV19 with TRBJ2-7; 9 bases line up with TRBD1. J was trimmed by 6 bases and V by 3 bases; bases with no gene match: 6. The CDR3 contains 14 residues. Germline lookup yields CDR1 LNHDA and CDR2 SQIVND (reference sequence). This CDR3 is CASSMDRGRGEQYF. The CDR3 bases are TGTGCCAGTAGTATGGACAGGGGAAGAGGCGAGCAGTACTTC.

As DNA, the CDR3 is TGCGCCAGCAGCGAACAGGGAACTAATGAAAAACTGTTTTTT. Translation: CASSEQGTNEKLFF. The chain has TRBV5-1 and TRBJ1-4; TRBD1 might be the D (6 bases). CDR3 length equals 14 residues. Trimming pared 4 bases from V and 1 base from J, leaving 8 bases between. Per the germline V gene, CDR1 is SGHRS and CDR2 is YFSETQ.

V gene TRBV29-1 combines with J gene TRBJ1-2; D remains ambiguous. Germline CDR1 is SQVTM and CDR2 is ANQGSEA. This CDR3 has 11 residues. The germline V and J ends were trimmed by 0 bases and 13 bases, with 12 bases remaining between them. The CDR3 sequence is CSVEEVPGSTF. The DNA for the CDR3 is TGCAGCGTTGAAGAGGTCCCGGGGAGCACCTTC. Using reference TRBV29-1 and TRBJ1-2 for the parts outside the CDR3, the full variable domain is SAVISQKPSRDICQRGTSLTIQCQVDSQVTMMFWYRQQPGQSLTLIATANQGSEATYESGFVIDKFPISRPNLTFSTLTVSNMSPEDSSIYLCSVEEVPGSTFGSGTRLTVV.

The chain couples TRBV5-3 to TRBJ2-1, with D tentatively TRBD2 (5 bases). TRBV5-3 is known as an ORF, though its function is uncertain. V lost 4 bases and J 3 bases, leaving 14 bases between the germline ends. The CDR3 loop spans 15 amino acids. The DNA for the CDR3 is TGTGCCAGAAGCCCCCGAGGGTTTTACTACAATGAGCAGTTCTTC. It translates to CARSPRGFYYNEQFF.